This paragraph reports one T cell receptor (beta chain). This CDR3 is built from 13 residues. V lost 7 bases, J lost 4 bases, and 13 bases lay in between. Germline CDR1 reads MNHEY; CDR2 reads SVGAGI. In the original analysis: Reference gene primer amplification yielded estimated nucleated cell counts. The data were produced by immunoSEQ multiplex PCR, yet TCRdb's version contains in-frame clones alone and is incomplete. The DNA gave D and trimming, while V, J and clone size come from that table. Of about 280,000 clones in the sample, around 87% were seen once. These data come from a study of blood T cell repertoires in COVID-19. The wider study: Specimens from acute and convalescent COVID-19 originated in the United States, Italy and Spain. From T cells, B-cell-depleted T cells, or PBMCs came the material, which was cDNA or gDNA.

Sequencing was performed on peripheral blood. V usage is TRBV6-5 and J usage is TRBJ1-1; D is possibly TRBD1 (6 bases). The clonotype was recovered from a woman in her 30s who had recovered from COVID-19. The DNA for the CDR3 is TGTGCCAGCATAGGCCAGGGGATCACTGAAGCTTTCTTT. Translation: CASIGQGITEAFF.